Presented here are 30 T cell receptor beta chains from one specimen sequenced in a study of T cells after posttransplantation cyclophosphamide. TCRdb's table, derived via immunoSEQ multiplex PCR, lists solely in-frame clones and lacks some. The sample includes about 24,000 clones, around 88% of them seen just once. Sequencing used PBMCs. These receptor sequences come from a woman in her fifties or sixties with a blood cancer, CMV-positive, and with a related stem cell donor.

The chain has TRBV7-8 and TRBJ2-1; 9 bases match TRBD2. J gave up 2 bases and V 2 bases, and 13 bases lay outside the gene matches. CDR3 length: 19 amino acids. In germline, CDR1 is SGHVS, CDR2 FQNEAQ. CDR3 sequence reads: CASSLSLNPGTSPYNEQFF. The CDR3 nucleotides read TGTGCCAGCAGCTTAAGTCTTAATCCCGGGACTAGCCCCTACAATGAGCAGTTCTTC.

The CDR3 nucleotides read TGTGCCAGCAGCGCCGGGGGGCACTCTGGGGCCAACGTCCTGACTTTC. Translating it yields CASSAGGHSGANVLTF. V is TRBV7-9 and J is TRBJ2-6; tentatively, D is TRBD2 (7 bases). V lost 5 bases and J 0 bases, leaving 11 bases between the germline ends. CDR3 size: 16 residues. Germline V gives CDR1 SEHNR, CDR2 FQNEAQ (reference sequence). Supplemented by reference TRBV7-9 and TRBJ2-6, the full variable domain reads DTGVSQNPRHKITKRGQNVTFRCDPISEHNRLYWYRQTLGQGPEFLTYFQNEAQLEKSRLLSDRFSAERPKGSFSTLEIQRTEQGDSAMYLCASSAGGHSGANVLTFGAGSRLTVL.

In this sample, this clone turned up once. Other nucleotide sequences from this sample produce the same CDR3. The J gene is TRBJ2-1, the V gene TRBV7-3, with 16 nucleotides matching TRBD2. V shed 2 bases and J 1 base; nucleotides not matched to a gene: 11. CDR1 is SGHTA and CDR2 is FQGTGA in the germline V gene. The CDR3 consists of 21 residues. DNA of the CDR3: TGTGCCAGCAGCTTATACTCCGCGGGACTAGCGGGAGGGGTGTCCTACAATGAGCAGTTCTTC. Residues: CASSLYSAGLAGGVSYNEQFF.

The rearrangement uses TRBV6-6 and TRBJ2-7, with D possibly matching TRBD1 (5 bases). The CDR3 covers 14 residues. V lost 7 bases, J lost 0 bases, and 13 bases lay in between. Germline V gene lookup returns CDR1 MNHNY and CDR2 SVGAGI (reference sequence). CDR3 amino acids: CASKQGGSSYEQYF. CDR3 DNA: TGTGCCAGCAAGCAGGGCGGCAGCTCCTACGAGCAGTACTTC.

CDR3 region: CASSPEGRDTQYF. CDR3 in DNA: TGTGCCAGCAGCCCCGAGGGTCGAGATACGCAGTATTTT. The chain recombines TRBV7-9 with TRBJ2-3; perhaps TRBD2 as D (5 bases). Germline V lookup: CDR1 SEHNR, CDR2 FQNEAQ (reference sequence). This CDR3 has 13 residues. V was shortened by 5 bases and J by 5 bases, with 11 bases between the two germline ends.

J is TRBJ2-1 and V is TRBV29-1; D is perhaps TRBD2 (5 bases). In germline, CDR1 is SQVTM, CDR2 ANQGSEA. The germline V and J ends were trimmed by 4 bases and 7 bases, with 8 bases remaining between them. CDR3 length: 11 amino acids. The chain's CDR3 is CSVALANEQFF. DNA for the CDR3: TGCAGCGTTGCTCTAGCTAATGAGCAGTTCTTC.

The J gene is TRBJ1-2, the V gene TRBV6-1; D perhaps matches TRBD1 (6 bases). The CDR3 loop spans 12 amino acids. Germline V CDR1 and CDR2: MNHNS, SASEGT. Trimming removed 10 bases at V and 8 bases at J, with 17 bases between. CDR3 in amino acids: CATQSYRAGYTF. The CDR3 bases are TGTGCCACCCAATCATACAGGGCCGGCTACACCTTC.

The chain links TRBV5-1 to TRBJ2-7, with TRBD1 matching over 10 bases. This CDR3 region has 14 residues. The germline gives CDR1 SGHRS, CDR2 YFSETQ. Trimming removed 2 bases from V and 5 bases from J; junction bases left unmatched: 4. The CDR3 nucleotides read TGCGCCAGCAGCTTAACGACAGGGGGCAACGAGCAGTACTTC. Translation gives CASSLTTGGNEQYF.

This clone was seen a handful of times. The rearrangement joins TRBV6-1 to TRBJ1-5; D gene ambiguous. Germline CDR1 and CDR2: MNHNS and SASEGT. The V end was cut by 4 bases, the J end by 4 bases, with 8 bases between. This CDR3 is built from 13 residues. The CDR3 sequence is CASSAGWNQPQHF. The CDR3 nucleotides are TGTGCCAGCAGTGCCGGGTGGAATCAGCCCCAGCATTTT.

V gene TRBV7-8 combines with J gene TRBJ2-2; possible D gene TRBD2, 6 bases. The CDR3 is 16 residues long. V lost 4 bases, J lost 3 bases, and 15 bases lay in between. Germline assignment: CDR1 SGHVS and CDR2 FQNEAQ. CDR3 amino acids: CASSSKRRVDTGELFF. The DNA for the CDR3 is TGTGCCAGCAGCTCAAAGAGGAGGGTCGACACCGGGGAGCTGTTTTTT. The full variable domain, its missing parts supplied by reference TRBV7-8 and TRBJ2-2, is GAGVSQSPRYKVAKRGQDVALRCDPISGHVSLFWYQQALGQGPEFLTYFQNEAQLDKSGLPSDRFFAERPEGSVSTLKIQRTQQEDSAVYLCASSSKRRVDTGELFFGEGSRLTVL.

This chain uses TRBV5-1 with TRBJ2-3, with 9 bases aligning to TRBD1. The trim removed 1 base at V and 3 bases at J, leaving 6 bases unmatched. In germline, CDR1 is SGHRS, CDR2 YFSETQ. There are 16 residues in the CDR3. The CDR3 is CASSLFRTGETDTQYF. The CDR3 bases are TGCGCCAGCAGCTTGTTCAGGACAGGGGAGACAGATACGCAGTATTTT. Full variable domain (missing parts from reference TRBV5-1 and TRBJ2-3): KAGVTQTPRYLIKTRGQQVTLSCSPISGHRSVSWYQQTPGQGLQFLFEYFSETQRNKGNFPGRFSGRQFSNSRSEMNVSTLELGDSALYLCASSLFRTGETDTQYFGPGTRLTVL.

This clone was seen once. The V call is TRBV5-6, the J call TRBJ1-2, with D possibly matching TRBD1 (5 bases). CDR1 is SGHDT and CDR2 is YYEEEE in the germline V gene. The CDR3 runs 15 residues. Trimming took off 1 base at V and 4 bases at J, with 14 bases between the two ends. CDR3 DNA sequence: TGTGCCAGCAGCTTGCCCGGGGGGGAAGGCTATGGCTACACCTTC. Encoded protein: CASSLPGGEGYGYTF.

The chain links TRBV5-4 to TRBJ2-7; 10 nucleotides line up with TRBD1. Per germline, CDR1 SGHNT and CDR2 YYREEE (reference sequence). The ends lost 4 bases at V and 4 bases at J; junction bases unmatched: 8. The CDR3 has 15 residues. The CDR3 nucleotides are TGTGCCAGCAGCAACGGCCGGGACAGGGGTTACGAGCAGTACTTC. Translated: CASSNGRDRGYEQYF.

The gene calls are TRBV6-4 and TRBJ1-1; no firm D call. Germline V gene lookup returns CDR1 MRHNA and CDR2 SNTAGT. With 2 bases removed from V and 6 bases from J, the gap between germline ends came to 19 bases. This CDR3 region has 16 residues. The CDR3 DNA follows: TGTGCCAGCAGTGACACGGAAAGAGGGTGGCCCTCTGAAGCTTTCTTT. Amino acid sequence: CASSDTERGWPSEAFF.

The chain is built from TRBV9 and TRBJ1-2; TRBD1 aligns across 9 bases. The CDR3 covers 15 residues. Germline assignment: CDR1 SGDLS and CDR2 YYNGEE. V gave up 4 bases and J gave up 4 bases; unmatched junction bases: 8. Here the CDR3 reads CASSPQTGGSYGYTF. In nucleotides, the CDR3 is TGTGCCAGCAGCCCCCAGACAGGGGGATCCTATGGCTACACCTTC.

The chain carries TRBV9 and TRBJ2-1; 10 bases fit TRBD2. Trimming took 3 bases from V and 3 from J; bases not matched to a gene: 3. This CDR3 is 15 amino acids long. Germline CDR1 is SGDLS and CDR2 is YYNGEE. The CDR3 reads CASSALAGVYNEQFF. CDR3 DNA: TGTGCCAGCAGCGCGCTAGCGGGAGTCTACAATGAGCAGTTCTTC.

The genes are TRBV4-1 and TRBJ1-1; no definite D call. V was shortened by 0 bases and J by 7 bases, with 12 bases between the two germline ends. Germline-derived CDR1 and CDR2 are MGHRA and YSYEKL. The CDR3 spans 14 residues. Written as DNA, the CDR3 is TGCGCCAGCAGCCAAGAATCGGGGTACGGTGAAGCTTTCTTT. Its protein product is CASSQESGYGEAFF.

This chain connects TRBV5-1 to TRBJ1-5, with TRBD1 matching 7 bases. The ends lost 4 bases at V and 2 bases at J; junction bases unmatched: 0. Germline V gene sequence: CDR1 SGHRS, CDR2 YFSETQ. This CDR3 is 13 amino acids long. Here the CDR3 reads CASSQGGNQPQHF. The CDR3 DNA follows: TGCGCCAGCAGCCAGGGGGGCAATCAGCCCCAGCATTTT.

The chain carries TRBV5-1 and TRBJ1-1; 7 positions agree with TRBD1. Trimming took 3 bases from V and 5 from J; bases not matched to a gene: 4. Germline CDR1 SGHRS, CDR2 YFSETQ. The CDR3 has 13 residues. DNA of the CDR3: TGCGCCAGCAGCTCCGACAGGGTAACTGAAGCTTTCTTT. As protein: CASSSDRVTEAFF.

The chain links TRBV27 to TRBJ2-3, with 13 bases identical to TRBD2. This CDR3 has 16 residues. Germline V CDR1 and CDR2: MNHEY, SMNVEV (reference sequence). Unmatched junction bases numbered 5, after V lost 5 bases and J lost 3 bases. The CDR3 bases are TGTGCCAGCAGTAAACTAGCGGGAGGGCCTACAGATACGCAGTATTTT. This gives the protein CASSKLAGGPTDTQYF.

This chain links TRBV19 with TRBJ2-7; 9 nucleotides align to TRBD1. J gave up 6 bases and V 6 bases, and 9 bases lay outside the gene matches. Germline V gene sequence: CDR1 LNHDA, CDR2 SQIVND (reference sequence). This CDR3 is 14 amino acids long. This CDR3 reads CASRAPDRGSEQYF. The CDR3 DNA reads as TGTGCCAGTAGAGCCCCGGACAGGGGTTCCGAGCAGTACTTC.

The rearrangement uses TRBV5-6 and TRBJ2-1, with TRBD1 matching over 8 bases. Germline V CDR1 and CDR2: SGHDT, YYEEEE. After removal of 1 base from V and 4 bases from J, the junction contained 4 bases not matched to a gene. The CDR3 covers 15 residues. This chain's CDR3 is CASSLSDRVYNEQFF. CDR3 in DNA: TGTGCCAGCAGCTTGTCGGACAGGGTGTACAATGAGCAGTTCTTC.

The chain carries TRBV4-2 and TRBJ2-2; 7 nucleotides line up with TRBD2. CDR1 is LGHNA, CDR2 YNFKEQ, per germline. The CDR3 spans 19 residues. Trimming took 4 bases from V and 1 from J; bases not matched to a gene: 15. In DNA form, the CDR3 reads TGTGCCAGCAGCCCGAGTACCTGGACTAGAGAAAAGAACACCGGGGAGCTGTTTTTT. It yields the protein CASSPSTWTREKNTGELFF.

J is TRBJ2-7 and V is TRBV9, with TRBD1 identical over 7 bases. The CDR3 totals 16 residues. Germline V gives CDR1 SGDLS, CDR2 YYNGEE. J was trimmed by 1 base and V by 4 bases; bases with no gene match: 11. CDR3 amino acids: CASSPEGGALSYEQYF. CDR3 nucleotides: TGTGCCAGCAGCCCTGAAGGGGGCGCTTTGTCCTACGAGCAGTACTTC.

The chain employs TRBV19 and TRBJ1-1; weak D call: TRBD1 (6 bases). Germline V gives CDR1 LNHDA, CDR2 SQIVND (reference sequence). This CDR3 spans 13 amino acids. V lost 5 bases to trimming and J lost 1 base, with 8 bases between them. CDR3 sequence (DNA): TGTGCCAGTAGTCCGGGACAGAACACTGAAGCTTTCTTT. Its translation: CASSPGQNTEAFF.

The V call is TRBV25-1, the J call TRBJ1-1; a possible D gene is TRBD1 (6 bases). Trimming removed 4 bases from V and 6 bases from J, with 12 bases in between. This CDR3 comprises 13 residues. The germline CDR1 and CDR2 sequences are MGHDK and SYGVNS. This CDR3 reads CASSVEQGAEAFF. The CDR3 nucleotides read TGTGCCAGCAGTGTTGAACAGGGCGCTGAAGCTTTCTTT.

The chain joins TRBV6-5 to TRBJ2-6, with TRBD1 as a possible D gene (6 bases). The germline CDR1 and CDR2 sequences are MNHEY and SVGAGI. V gave up 6 bases and J gave up 2 bases, with 8 bases separating them. The CDR3 sequence is 14 residues long. The CDR3 DNA follows: TGTGCCAGCAGCCGGACAGCTGGGGCCAACGTCCTGACTTTC. This gives the protein CASSRTAGANVLTF.

V usage is TRBV5-6 and J usage is TRBJ1-2, with TRBD1 matching 7 bases. Germline CDR1 reads SGHDT; CDR2 reads YYEEEE. This CDR3 is 13 amino acids long. Trimming at V came to 3 bases and at J to 5 bases, leaving 4 bases not matched to a gene. As DNA, the CDR3 is TGTGCCAGCAGCTCGGGACAGCCGTATGGCTACACCTTC. Its protein product is CASSSGQPYGYTF.

The chain couples TRBV7-9 to TRBJ2-1; D not certain. Germline V gives CDR1 SEHNR, CDR2 FQNEAQ (reference sequence). V shed 5 bases and J shed 10 bases, with 12 bases lying between them. The CDR3 consists of 12 residues. This CDR3 is CASSHSGLEQFF. CDR3 coding DNA: TGTGCCAGCAGCCATTCGGGTTTGGAGCAGTTCTTC.

The chain couples TRBV15 to TRBJ2-7, with TRBD1 identical over 8 bases. Germline trimming cut 4 bases from V and 9 bases from J; bases unmatched to any gene: 14. Germline V gene lookup returns CDR1 LNHNV and CDR2 YYDKDF (reference sequence). The CDR3 extends over 15 amino acids. As DNA, the CDR3 is TGTGCCACCAGCACCCCCGGGACAGGTCTTAAGGGGCAGTACTTC. Translated, it gives CATSTPGTGLKGQYF.